Listed below are T cell receptor beta chains from one sample, sequenced in a study of cytomegalovirus exposure and HLA in healthy donors. Data came from immunoSEQ multiplex PCR; TCRdb stores just in-frame clones and leaves some out. The table lists over 150,000 clones, roughly 80% of them singletons. The sequenced material came from PBMCs. The receptors shown here come from a male donor in good health and CMV-seropositive. Both conserved end residues are part of each CDR3. The D gene is left open where the match is weak. A clone size is listed for some rows: how often the clone was seen (once, few, many), or a class if it is expanded.

v_gene,abundance,d_gene,CDR3aa
TRBV7-8,-,-,CASSLTARSSYNEQFF
TRBV5-8,-,TRBD2,CASSLILLAGAVTDTQYF
TRBV10-3,-,TRBD2,CAISDLRGGTSGWETQYF
TRBV27,once,-,CASSSPQGGSYEQYF
TRBV25-1,-,TRBD2,CASSEVASGSHEQFF
TRBV5-1,once,TRBD1,CASSLRDRGHTEAFF
TRBV6-5,-,TRBD2,CASKERGASHEQYF
TRBV30,-,TRBD2,CASQTSGTYNEQFF
TRBV7-6,-,-,CASSFLGAVNTGELFF
TRBV7-2,-,TRBD1,CASSLYGQGPGGYGYTF
TRBV5-4,once,TRBD1,CASSWTGTANYGYTF
TRBV19,once,TRBD2,CASSTSGSTGELFF
TRBV6-6,-,TRBD1,CASSYGTGASYEQYF
TRBV27,-,-,CATRVGNQPQHF
TRBV2,-,-,CASRQKGTEQETQYF
TRBV28,-,-,CASSQDRSWAGREYF
TRBV5-4,-,-,CASSLGRDTEAFF
TRBV6-5,-,TRBD1,CASRKLDRGLREQYF
TRBV19,-,TRBD1,CASRARDRGPYEQYF
TRBV2,-,TRBD2,CASLYGAGERNIQYF
TRBV30,-,-,CAYSSGANVLTF
TRBV5-6,few,-,CASSPRTFQETQYF
TRBV9,-,TRBD1,CASSATGGTGELFF
TRBV19,-,TRBD2,CASSATSGGIGTQYF
TRBV5-1,-,TRBD2,CASRTSGGGETQYF
TRBV29-1,once,-,CSVEDRRAGIGELFF
TRBV7-9,-,TRBD1,CASSEQGGHSGANGLTF
TRBV30,-,TRBD2,CAWSSSGRRDTQYF
TRBV11-2,few,-,CASSLVYRQGSYEQYF
TRBV9,-,TRBD2,CASSVVSGGAGETQYF
TRBV7-2,-,TRBD1,CASSLRTGTWQPQHF
TRBV30,-,-,CAWSRGDGYTF
TRBV6-1,once,-,CASSEDYRNYGYTF
TRBV7-6,-,TRBD1,CASSPGTEGDEQYF
TRBV13,-,-,CASSLERRNTDAQYF
TRBV6-5,-,TRBD1,CASSWVRQGGQLFF
TRBV11-2,few,-,CASSLVSRNTEAFF
TRBV7-6,once,-,CASSFGDPRVEQYF
TRBV27,-,-,CASRSSTGRTEAFF
TRBV28,-,-,CASSLNRFAYNEQFF
TRBV5-6,-,TRBD1,CASSWDRERGQYF
TRBV6-5,once,TRBD2,CASRTLAGSTDTQYF
TRBV27,-,TRBD1,CASSHRQGISWRYEQYF
TRBV6-5,few,-,CASSYSAGGEKLFF
TRBV4-1,once,TRBD2,CASSQGFRTSGSLNTGELFF
TRBV4-3,-,TRBD1,CASSQAGGQPQHF
TRBV5-1,-,-,CASTPTETNYGYTF
TRBV10-1,-,TRBD2,CASSEEGLAGSYTDTQYF
TRBV27,-,-,CASSPTGSYEQYF
TRBV7-9,-,TRBD1,CASSPDRGVEEKLFF
TRBV7-9,-,TRBD1,CASSLRKGQPTDTQYF
TRBV6-5,few,-,CASSYSALMNTEAFF
TRBV27,-,TRBD1,CASRDRGVYGYTF
TRBV30,-,TRBD1,CAWKTGVGNTIYF
TRBV7-9,few,-,CSSSLDRQGRTEAFF
TRBV5-5,-,TRBD1,CASSRGQGGTEAFF
TRBV6-1,few,-,CASSAQVQISGANVLTF